This is a list of T cell receptor beta chains from one sample in a study of STAT5B mutations in CD4+ large granular lymphocyte leukemia. The repertoire was sequenced with immunoSEQ multiplex PCR; TCRdb's copy has only in-frame clones and lacks some. This sample has approximately 49,000 clones, with roughly three quarters found just once. The material sequenced was CD4+ T cells from blood buffy coats. These TCRs come from a human donor in good health. Both conserved end residues are part of each CDR3. D genes are given only for firm matches. Clone size is not always given. Where it is, it says once, few, many or a class for expanded clones.

TRBJ2-5	NA	TRBV7-7	NA	TGTGCTAGCAGCCTCGCCCAGGGGGGGCCCCAAGAGACCCAGTACTTC	CASSLAQGGPQETQYF
TRBJ1-6	few	TRBV4-1	NA	TGCGCCAGCAGCCAAGAAGGGACGGGCGGGTTTTCACCCCTCCACTTT	CASSQEGTGGFSPLHF
TRBJ1-2	few	TRBV19	NA	TGTGCCAGTTCGGACAGCTATGGCTACACCTTC	CASSDSYGYTF
TRBJ1-5	NA	TRBV28	NA	TGTGCCAGCACTAGGGGCCGGGGGAATCAGCCCCAGCATTTT	CASTRGRGNQPQHF
TRBJ2-3	NA	TRBV7-2	NA	TGTGCCAGCAGACTAGGGATGGGGGTAAGCACAGATACGCAGTATTTT	CASRLGMGVSTDTQYF
TRBJ2-4	NA	TRBV7-2	NA	TGTGCCAGCAGCTTAGAGGCACTAGCCAAAAACATTCAGTACTTC	CASSLEALAKNIQYF
TRBJ1-1	NA	TRBV18	TRBD1	TGTGCCAGCTCACCGGGACAGGCCATGAACACTGAAGCTTTCTTT	CASSPGQAMNTEAFF
TRBJ1-4	NA	TRBV25-1	NA	TGTGCCAGCAGTTTTTCGGCGAAGGAAAAACTGTTTTTT	CASSFSAKEKLFF
TRBJ1-5	once	TRBV5-5	NA	TGTGCCAGCAGCTCATGGGCAGCTAGCAATCAGCCCCAGCATTTT	CASSSWAASNQPQHF
TRBJ1-2	few	TRBV19	TRBD1	TGTGCCAGTAGTATCCCACAGGGGAGGAACGGCTACACCTTC	CASSIPQGRNGYTF
TRBJ1-1	NA	TRBV9	NA	TGTGCCAGCAGCGTAGTGGCAAAGAACACTGAAGCTTTCTTT	CASSVVAKNTEAFF
TRBJ2-2	few	TRBV4-2	NA	TGTGCCAGCAGCCCTCCGTGGGGGAACACCGGGGAGCTGTTTTTT	CASSPPWGNTGELFF
TRBJ1-6	NA	TRBV18	NA	TGTGCCAGCTCACCCGGCGGGGGAGGGGATTCACCCCTCCACTTT	CASSPGGGGDSPLHF
TRBJ1-5	few	TRBV21-1	NA	TGTGCCAGCAGCAAAGAGGGAACGGGAAATCAGCCCCAGCATTTT	CASSKEGTGNQPQHF
TRBJ2-2	NA	TRBV7-2	NA	TGTGCCAGCAGCCCCGTAGAGCAGAACACCGGGGAGCTGTTTTTT	CASSPVEQNTGELFF
TRBJ2-3	NA	TRBV28	NA	TGTGCCAGCAGTCCCGCGGGGGCAGGGAAAGGAGATACGCAGTATTTT	CASSPAGAGKGDTQYF